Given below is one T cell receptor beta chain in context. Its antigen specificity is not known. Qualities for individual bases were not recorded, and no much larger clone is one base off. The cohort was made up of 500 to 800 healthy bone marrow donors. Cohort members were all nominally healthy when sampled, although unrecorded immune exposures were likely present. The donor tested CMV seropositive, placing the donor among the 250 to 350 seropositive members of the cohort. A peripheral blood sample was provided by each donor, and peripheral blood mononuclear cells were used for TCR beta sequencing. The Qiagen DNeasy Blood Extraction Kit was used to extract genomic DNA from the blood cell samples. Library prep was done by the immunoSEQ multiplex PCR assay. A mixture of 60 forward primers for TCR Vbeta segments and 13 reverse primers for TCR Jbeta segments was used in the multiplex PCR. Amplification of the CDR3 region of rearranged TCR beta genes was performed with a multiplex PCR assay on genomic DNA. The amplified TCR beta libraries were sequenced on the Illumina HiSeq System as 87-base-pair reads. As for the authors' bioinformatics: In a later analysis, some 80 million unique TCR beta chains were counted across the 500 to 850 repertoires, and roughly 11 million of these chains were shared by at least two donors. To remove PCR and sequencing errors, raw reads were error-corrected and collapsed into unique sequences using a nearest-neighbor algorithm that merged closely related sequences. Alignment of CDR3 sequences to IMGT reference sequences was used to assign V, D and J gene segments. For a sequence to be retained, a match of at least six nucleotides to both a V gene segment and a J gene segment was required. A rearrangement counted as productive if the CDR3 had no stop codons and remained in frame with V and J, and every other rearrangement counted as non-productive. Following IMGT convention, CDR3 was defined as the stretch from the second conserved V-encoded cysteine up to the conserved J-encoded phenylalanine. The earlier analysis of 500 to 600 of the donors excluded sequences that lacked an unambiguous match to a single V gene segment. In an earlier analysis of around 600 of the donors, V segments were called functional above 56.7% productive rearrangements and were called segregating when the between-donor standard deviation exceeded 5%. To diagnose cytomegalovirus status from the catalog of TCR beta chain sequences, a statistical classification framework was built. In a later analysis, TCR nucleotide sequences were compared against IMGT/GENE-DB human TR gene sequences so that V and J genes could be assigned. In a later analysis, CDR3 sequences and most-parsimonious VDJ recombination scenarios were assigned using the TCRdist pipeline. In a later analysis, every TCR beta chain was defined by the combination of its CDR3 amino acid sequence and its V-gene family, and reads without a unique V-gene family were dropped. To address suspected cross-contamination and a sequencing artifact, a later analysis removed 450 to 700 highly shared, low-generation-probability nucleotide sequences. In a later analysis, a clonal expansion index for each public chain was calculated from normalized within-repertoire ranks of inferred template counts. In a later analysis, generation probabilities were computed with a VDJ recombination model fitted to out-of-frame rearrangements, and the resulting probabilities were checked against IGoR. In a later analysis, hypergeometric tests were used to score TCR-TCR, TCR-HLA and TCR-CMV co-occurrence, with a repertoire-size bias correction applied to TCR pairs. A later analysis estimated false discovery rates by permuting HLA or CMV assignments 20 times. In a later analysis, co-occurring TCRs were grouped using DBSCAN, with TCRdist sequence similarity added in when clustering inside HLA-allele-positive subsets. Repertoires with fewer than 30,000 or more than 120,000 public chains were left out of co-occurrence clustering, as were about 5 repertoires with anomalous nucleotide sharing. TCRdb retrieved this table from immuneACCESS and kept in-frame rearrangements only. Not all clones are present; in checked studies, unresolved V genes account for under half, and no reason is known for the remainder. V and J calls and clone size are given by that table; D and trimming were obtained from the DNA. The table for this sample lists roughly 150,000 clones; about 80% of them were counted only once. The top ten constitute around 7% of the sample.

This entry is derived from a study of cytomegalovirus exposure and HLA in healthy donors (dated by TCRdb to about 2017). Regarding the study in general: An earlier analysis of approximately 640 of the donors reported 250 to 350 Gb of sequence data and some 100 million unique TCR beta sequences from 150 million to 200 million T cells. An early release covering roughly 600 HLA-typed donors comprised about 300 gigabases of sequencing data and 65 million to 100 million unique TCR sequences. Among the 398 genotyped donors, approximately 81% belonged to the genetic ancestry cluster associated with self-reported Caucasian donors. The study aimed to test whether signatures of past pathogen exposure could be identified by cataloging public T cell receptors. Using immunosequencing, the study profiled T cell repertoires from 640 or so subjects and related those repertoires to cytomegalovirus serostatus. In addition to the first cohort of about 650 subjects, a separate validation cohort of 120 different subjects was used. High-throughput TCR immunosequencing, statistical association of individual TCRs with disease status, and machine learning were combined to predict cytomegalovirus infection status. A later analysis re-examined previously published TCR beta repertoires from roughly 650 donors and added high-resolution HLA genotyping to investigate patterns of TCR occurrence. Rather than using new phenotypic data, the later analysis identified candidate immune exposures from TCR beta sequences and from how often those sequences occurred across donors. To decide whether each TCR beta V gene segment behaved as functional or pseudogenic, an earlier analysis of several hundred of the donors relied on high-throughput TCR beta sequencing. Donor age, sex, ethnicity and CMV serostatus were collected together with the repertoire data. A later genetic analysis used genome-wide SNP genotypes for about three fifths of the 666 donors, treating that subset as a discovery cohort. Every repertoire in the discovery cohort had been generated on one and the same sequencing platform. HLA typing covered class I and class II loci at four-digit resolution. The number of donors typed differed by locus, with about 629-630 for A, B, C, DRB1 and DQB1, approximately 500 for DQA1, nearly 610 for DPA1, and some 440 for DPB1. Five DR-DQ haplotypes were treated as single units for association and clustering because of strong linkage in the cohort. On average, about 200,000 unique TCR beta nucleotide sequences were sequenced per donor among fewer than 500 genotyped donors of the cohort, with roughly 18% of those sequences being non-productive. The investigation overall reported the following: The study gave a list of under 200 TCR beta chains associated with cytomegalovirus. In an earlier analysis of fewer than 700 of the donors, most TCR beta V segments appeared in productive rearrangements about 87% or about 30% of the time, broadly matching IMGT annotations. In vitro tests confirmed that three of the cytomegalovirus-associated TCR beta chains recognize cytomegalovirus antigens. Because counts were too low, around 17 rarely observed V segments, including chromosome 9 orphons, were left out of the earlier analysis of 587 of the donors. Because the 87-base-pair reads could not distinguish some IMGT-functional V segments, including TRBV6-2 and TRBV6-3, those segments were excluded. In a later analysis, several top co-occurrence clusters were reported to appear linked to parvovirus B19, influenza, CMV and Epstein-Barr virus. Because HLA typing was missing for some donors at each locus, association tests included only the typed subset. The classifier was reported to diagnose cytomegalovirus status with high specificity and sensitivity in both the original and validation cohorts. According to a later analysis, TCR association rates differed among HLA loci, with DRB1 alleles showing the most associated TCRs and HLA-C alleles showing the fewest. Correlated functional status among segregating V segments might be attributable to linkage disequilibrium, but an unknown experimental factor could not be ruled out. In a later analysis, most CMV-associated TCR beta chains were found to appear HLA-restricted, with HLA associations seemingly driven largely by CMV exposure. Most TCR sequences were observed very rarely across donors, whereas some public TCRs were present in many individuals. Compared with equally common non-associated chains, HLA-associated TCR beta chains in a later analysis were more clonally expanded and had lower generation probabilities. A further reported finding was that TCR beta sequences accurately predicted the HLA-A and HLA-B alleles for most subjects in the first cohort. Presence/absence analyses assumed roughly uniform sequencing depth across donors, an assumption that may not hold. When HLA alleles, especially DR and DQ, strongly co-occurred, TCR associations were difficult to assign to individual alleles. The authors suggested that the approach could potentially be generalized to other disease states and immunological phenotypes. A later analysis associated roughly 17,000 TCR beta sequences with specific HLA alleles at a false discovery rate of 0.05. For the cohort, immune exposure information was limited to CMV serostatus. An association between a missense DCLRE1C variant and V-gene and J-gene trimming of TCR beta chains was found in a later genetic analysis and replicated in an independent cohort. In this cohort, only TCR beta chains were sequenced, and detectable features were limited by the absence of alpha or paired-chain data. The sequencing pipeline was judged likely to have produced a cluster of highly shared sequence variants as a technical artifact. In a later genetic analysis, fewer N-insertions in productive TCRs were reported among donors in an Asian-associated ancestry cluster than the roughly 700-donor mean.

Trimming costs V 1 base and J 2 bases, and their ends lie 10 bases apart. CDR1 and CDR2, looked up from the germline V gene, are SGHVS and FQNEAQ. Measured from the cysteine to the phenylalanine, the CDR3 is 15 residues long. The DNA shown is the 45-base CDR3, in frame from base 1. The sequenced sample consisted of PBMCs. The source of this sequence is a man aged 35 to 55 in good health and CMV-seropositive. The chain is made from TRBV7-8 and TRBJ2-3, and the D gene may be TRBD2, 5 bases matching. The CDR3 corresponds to CASSLEEVATDTQYF. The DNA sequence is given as TGTGCCAGCAGCTTAGAGGAGGTAGCCACAGATACGCAGTATTTT.